This is a list of T cell receptor beta chains from one sample in a study of blood T cell repertoires in COVID-19. TCRdb's copy holds only in-frame clones and misses some; the assay was immunoSEQ multiplex PCR. The sample includes approximately 350,000 clones, around 87% of them seen just once. The specimen sequenced was peripheral blood. These receptor sequences come from a woman aged 45-59 years with COVID-19, enrolled during active disease. Both conserved end residues are part of each CDR3. The D gene is left open where the match is weak. Rows give clone size only sometimes, using once, few, many, or a class for an expanded clone.

TRBV6-2/TRBV6-3	TRBJ2-3	NA	TRBD2	CASSGTSGGNTQYF	TGTGCCAGCAGTGGGACTAGCGGGGGTAATACGCAGTATTTT
TRBV6-5	TRBJ1-1	NA	TRBD1	CASSIGTENTEAFF	TGTGCCAGCAGTATAGGGACAGAGAACACTGAAGCTTTCTTT
TRBV19	TRBJ1-5	once	NA	CASSVRQRDQPQHF	TGTGCCAGTAGTGTACGACAAAGAGATCAGCCCCAGCATTTT
TRBV4-1	TRBJ2-7	NA	TRBD1	CASSQDSGTGSYEQYF	TGCGCCAGCAGCCAAGATTCCGGGACAGGGTCCTACGAGCAGTACTTC
TRBV5-1	TRBJ2-3	NA	TRBD2	CASSRARREGTDTQYF	TGCGCCAGCAGCAGGGCCCGGCGGGAGGGCACAGATACGCAGTATTTT
TRBV3-1/TRBV3-2	TRBJ1-1	NA	TRBD1	CASSQAGQGDTEAFF	TGTGCCAGCAGCCAAGCGGGACAGGGCGACACTGAAGCTTTCTTT
TRBV4-3	TRBJ2-3	NA	NA	CASSQGAAFRTDTQYF	TGCGCCAGCAGCCAAGGGGCTGCGTTTCGCACAGATACGCAGTATTTT
TRBV27	TRBJ1-4	NA	NA	CASSLSNRLWGGGEKLFF	TGTGCCAGCAGTTTATCGAATAGGCTTTGGGGAGGAGGTGAAAAACTGTTTTTT
TRBV10-2	TRBJ2-7	NA	TRBD2	CASSLAGVENEQYF	TGCGCCAGCAGTCTAGCGGGAGTTGAGAACGAGCAGTACTTC
TRBV5-4	TRBJ2-7	NA	TRBD2	CASSLSSGVSPLHEQYF	TGTGCCAGCAGCTTGTCTAGCGGGGTTTCCCCCCTCCACGAGCAGTACTTC
TRBV19	TRBJ1-1	NA	TRBD1	CASSIDSTGLGTEAFF	TGTGCCAGTAGTATAGATTCGACAGGGTTAGGCACTGAAGCTTTCTTT
TRBV5-1	TRBJ1-4	NA	NA	CASSSRGVANEKLFF	TGCGCCAGCAGCTCCCGGGGGGTTGCTAATGAAAAACTGTTTTTT
TRBV11-3	TRBJ2-1	NA	TRBD2	CASSDQGTSNEQFF	TGTGCCAGCAGCGATCAAGGGACTAGCAATGAGCAGTTCTTC
TRBV6-6	TRBJ1-5	few	TRBD1	CASRNRDREGNQPQHF	TGTGCCAGCAGGAACCGGGACAGGGAGGGAAATCAGCCCCAGCATTTT
TRBV29-1	TRBJ2-7	NA	TRBD1	CSARTGFDEQYF	TGCAGCGCCAGGACAGGGTTCGACGAGCAGTACTTC
TRBV5-4	TRBJ2-2	NA	TRBD2	CASSSGLAGAGELFF	TGTGCCAGCAGCTCGGGACTAGCGGGAGCCGGGGAGCTGTTTTTT
TRBV7-9	TRBJ2-7	NA	TRBD1	CASSSRDRRTYEQYF	TGTGCCAGCAGCTCCCGGGACAGGCGTACCTACGAGCAGTACTTC
TRBV18	TRBJ1-1	NA	TRBD1	CASSQQGGEAFF	TGTGCCAGCTCACAACAGGGGGGAGAAGCTTTCTTT
TRBV7-2	TRBJ1-2	NA	TRBD1	CASSVSGTGVWGYTF	TGTGCCAGCAGCGTATCCGGGACAGGGGTATGGGGCTACACCTTC
TRBV11-2	TRBJ2-3	NA	TRBD2	CASSLVSAGIRNTQYF	TGTGCCAGCAGCTTAGTTTCAGCGGGAATAAGGAATACGCAGTATTTT
TRBV6-1	TRBJ2-7	NA	TRBD2	CASSETGTSGVF	TGTGCCAGCAGTGAAACCGGGACTAGCGGCGTCTTC
TRBV30	TRBJ1-2	few	NA	CAWSMDTYYGYTF	TGTGCCTGGAGTATGGACACCTACTATGGCTACACCTTC
TRBV12-3/TRBV12-4	TRBJ2-7	once	TRBD2	CASRLAGRGEQYF	TGTGCCAGCAGACTAGCGGGGAGGGGCGAGCAGTACTTC
TRBV27	TRBJ2-6	NA	TRBD2	CASSQRTGTGLASSGANVLTF	TGTGCCAGCAGTCAAAGAACCGGGACCGGACTAGCATCTTCTGGGGCCAACGTCCTGACTTTC
TRBV19	TRBJ1-5	NA	TRBD1	CASSIVRGQGAPNQPQHF	TGTGCCAGTAGTATTGTTCGGGGACAGGGGGCCCCCAATCAGCCCCAGCATTTT
TRBV27	TRBJ1-2	NA	TRBD1	CASSLGQGRYGYTF	TGTGCCAGCAGTTTGGGACAGGGTCGCTATGGCTACACCTTC
TRBV7-2	TRBJ1-3	NA	NA	CASSLSPVGSGNTIYF	TGTGCCAGCAGCTTAAGCCCCGTCGGGTCTGGAAACACCATATATTTT
TRBV5-8	TRBJ1-5	NA	NA	CASSLQSGGNQPQHF	TGTGCCAGCAGCTTACAATCAGGGGGCAATCAGCCCCAGCATTTT